A selection of T cell receptor beta chains follows, all from one sample in a study of early T cells in non-severe SARS-CoV-2 infection. TCRdb ran MiXCR on the 5' RACE reads and lists one entry per CDR3 protein. The sample has 25,000 to 35,000 distinct CDR3 sequences; about 5.2% are singletons. Specimen: whole blood. All receptors come from an adult who was a healthcare worker with PCR-confirmed SARS-CoV-2 infection or an uninfected control (not recorded which). Both conserved end residues are part of each CDR3. D genes are given only for firm matches. Expanded clones are given a class, and other clones once, few, many or no size at all.

D,size,J,V,DNA,CDR3
NA,NA,TRBJ2-7,TRBV10-3,TGTGCCATCAGTGATGGGGGAGGCTACGAGCAGTACTTC,CAISDGGGYEQYF
NA,many,TRBJ2-1,TRBV20-1,TGCAGTGCTATGCAGTCCTCCACGGGTGAGCAGTTCTTC,CSAMQSSTGEQFF
NA,many,TRBJ1-1,TRBV5-5,TGTGCCAGCAGCTACAACAGTAACACTGAAGCTTTCTTT,CASSYNSNTEAFF
TRBD2,NA,TRBJ2-1,TRBV19,TGTGCCAGTAGTATTTATTTCCTAGCGGGAACCTCCTACAATGAGCAGTTCTTC,CASSIYFLAGTSYNEQFF
NA,NA,TRBJ2-3,TRBV9,TGTGCCAGCAGCCCCCTCCCGTTAGGGCCAGGTACGCAGTATTTT,CASSPLPLGPGTQYF
NA,many,TRBJ1-2,TRBV6-6,TGTGCCAGCAGTCCCCGGACAGAGGGTGGCTACACCTTC,CASSPRTEGGYTF
TRBD1,NA,TRBJ2-2,TRBV4-2,TGTGCCAGCAGCCAAGAACCGGGACAGGGGACCGGGGAGCTGTTTTTT,CASSQEPGQGTGELFF
TRBD2,many,TRBJ2-1,TRBV20-1,TGCAGTGCTAGAGATCCTAGCGGGAGGGCCTCCAATGAGCAGTTCTTC,CSARDPSGRASNEQFF
NA,many,TRBJ1-3,TRBV28,TGTGCCAGCAGTTCACAGGGCTCTACCGAATATTTT,CASSSQGSTEYF
NA,many,TRBJ1-2,TRBV29-1,TGCAGCGTCGGGGGAGCAGGAGGCTATGGCTACACCTTC,CSVGGAGGYGYTF
TRBD2,many,TRBJ2-7,TRBV2,TGTGCCAGCAGTAGGGGCGGGGGTGCCGAGCAGTACTTC,CASSRGGGAEQYF
NA,NA,TRBJ2-7,TRBV4-3,TGCGCCAGCAGCCAAGGTGGTAGCGGAGGCTACGAGCAGTACTTC,CASSQGGSGGYEQYF
NA,many,TRBJ2-1,TRBV20-1,TGCAGTGCTAGAGTCCGGAGCGGGTCGAGGGGCAATGAGCAGTTCTTC,CSARVRSGSRGNEQFF
NA,many,TRBJ2-4,TRBV20-1,TGCAGTGCTAGAACCGCGCAAAACATTCAGTACTTC,CSARTAQNIQYF
NA,many,TRBJ1-2,TRBV9,TGTGCCAGCAGCGTAACAGTCTCTAGGTATGGCTACACCTTC,CASSVTVSRYGYTF
NA,many,TRBJ1-5,TRBV6-2/TRBV6-3,TGTGCCAGCAGTTATCCCCCCCAGCCCCAGCATTTT,CASSYPPQPQHF
TRBD1,many,TRBJ1-1,TRBV29-1,TGCAGCGCCGGACAGGGGGAGAACACTGAAGCTTTCTTT,CSAGQGENTEAFF
NA,few,TRBJ2-5,TRBV7-9,TGTGCCAGCAGCTTAGGATCAGGGACACAAGAGACCCAGTACTTC,CASSLGSGTQETQYF
TRBD2,few,TRBJ2-1,TRBV6-5,TGTGCCAGCAGCGACGTAGCGGGAGGTAGGAATGAGCAGTTCTTC,CASSDVAGGRNEQFF
NA,few,TRBJ2-5,TRBV7-2,TGTGCCAGCAGCCCCACCCCCTTAGTGGGGAGTAAGCAAGAGACCCAGTACTTC,CASSPTPLVGSKQETQYF
TRBD2,many,TRBJ2-3,TRBV7-8,TGTGCCAGCAGTACCCTGTTGGGCGGGAGTAATGCGCAGTATTTT,CASSTLLGGSNAQYF
NA,NA,TRBJ2-2,TRBV7-2,TGTGCCAGCAGCTTAGATCGTTATACCGGGGAGCTGTTTTTT,CASSLDRYTGELFF
NA,few,TRBJ1-1,TRBV10-3,TGTGCCATCGGTCGACCCGGTAACACTGAAGCTTTCTTT,CAIGRPGNTEAFF
TRBD2,many,TRBJ2-7,TRBV12-3/TRBV12-4,TGTGCCAGCAGCGGACTAGCGGGACCCTCCTACGAGCAGTACTTC,CASSGLAGPSYEQYF
TRBD1,NA,TRBJ2-2,TRBV2,TGTGCCAGCAGTGAAGACAGGGGCCGGGTCCGGGAGCTGTTTTTT,CASSEDRGRVRELFF
TRBD2,many,TRBJ2-7,TRBV7-8,TGTGCCAGCACCCGGGGGGGCAGTTCCGAGCAGTACTTC,CASTRGGSSEQYF
TRBD1,many,TRBJ2-7,TRBV27,TGTGCCAGCAGTTTTTTTGGACAGGGTAAGGGAACCTACGAGCAGTACTTC,CASSFFGQGKGTYEQYF
NA,many,TRBJ1-5,TRBV12-5,TGTGCTAGTGGTTTTACCATGGACGGGACAACTAGCAATCAGCCCCAGCATTTT,CASGFTMDGTTSNQPQHF